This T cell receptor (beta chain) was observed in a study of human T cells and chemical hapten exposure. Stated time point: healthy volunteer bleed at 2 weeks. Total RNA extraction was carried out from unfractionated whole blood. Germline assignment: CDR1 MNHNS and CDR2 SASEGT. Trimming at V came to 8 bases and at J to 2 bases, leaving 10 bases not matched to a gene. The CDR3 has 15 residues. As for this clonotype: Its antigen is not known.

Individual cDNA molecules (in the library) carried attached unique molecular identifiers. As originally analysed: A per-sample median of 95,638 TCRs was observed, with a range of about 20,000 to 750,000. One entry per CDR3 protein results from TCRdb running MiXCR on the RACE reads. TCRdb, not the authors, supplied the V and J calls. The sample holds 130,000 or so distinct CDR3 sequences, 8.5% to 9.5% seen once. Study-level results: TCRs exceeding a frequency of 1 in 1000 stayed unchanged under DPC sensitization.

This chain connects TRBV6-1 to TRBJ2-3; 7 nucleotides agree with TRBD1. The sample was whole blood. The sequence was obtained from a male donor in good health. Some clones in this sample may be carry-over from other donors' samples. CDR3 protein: CASGQTGSTTDTQYF. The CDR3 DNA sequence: TGTGCCAGCGGGCAGACAGGGTCGACCACAGATACGCAGTATTTT.